The 2 T cell receptor beta chains below were found in one sample sequenced in a study of T cell responses to AZD1222 COVID-19 vaccine. Sequencing used immunoSEQ multiplex PCR; TCRdb keeps in-frame clones, though not all of them. The table lists 100,000 or so clones, over 75% of them singletons, with 4% to 5% in the top ten. Sample: peripheral blood, taken on day 0 of MenACWY control vaccination. The receptors shown here come from an adult in good health.

V usage is TRBV28 and J usage is TRBJ2-3, with 7 bases aligning to TRBD2. The germline CDR1 and CDR2 sequences are MDHEN and SYDVKM. With 6 bases clipped from V and 7 bases from J, the junction kept 16 bases outside the gene matches. The CDR3 has 16 residues. DNA of the CDR3: TGTGCCAGCAGCCCCGCTGGGAGCGGGGTGGTTAATACGCAGTATTTT. Its protein product is CASSPAGSGVVNTQYF.

The rearrangement joins TRBV10-3 to TRBJ1-1; 9 positions match TRBD1. The CDR3 contains 15 residues. V lost 4 bases, J lost 4 bases, and 7 bases stayed unmatched. Germline CDR1 and CDR2: ENHRY and SYGVKD. CDR3: CAISGQQGASTEAFF. The DNA of the CDR3 is TGTGCCATCAGTGGTCAACAGGGGGCAAGCACTGAAGCTTTCTTT.